These T cell receptor beta chains were read from a single sample in a study of cytomegalovirus exposure and HLA in healthy donors. This table comes from immunoSEQ multiplex PCR, and its TCRdb copy is limited to in-frame clones, with some not included. The table includes about 180,000 clones, more than 75% detected once. The sequenced sample was PBMCs. These receptors all come from a young man in good health and CMV-seropositive. Each CDR3 is given with its conserved first and last residue. The order of the fields is D gene, clone size, J gene, V gene, CDR3 DNA, CDR3 protein. The D gene is left open where the match is weak. Clone size is not always given. Where it is, it says once, few, many or a class for expanded clones.

d_call: NA; clone_size: NA; j_call: TRBJ2-3; v_call: TRBV27; cdr3_nt: TGTGCCAGCAGTTTGGCCCGGGTTTTGGATACGCAGTATTTT; cdr3_aa: CASSLARVLDTQYF
d_call: TRBD1; clone_size: NA; j_call: TRBJ2-7; v_call: TRBV6-1; cdr3_nt: TGTGCCAGCACCCGACCTCAGACAGGGGGCTACGAGCAGTACTTC; cdr3_aa: CASTRPQTGGYEQYF
d_call: TRBD1; clone_size: few; j_call: TRBJ1-4; v_call: TRBV4-3; cdr3_nt: TGCGCCAGCAGCCAAGTCCCCGGGACAGGCGCAGAAAAACTGTTTTTT; cdr3_aa: CASSQVPGTGAEKLFF
d_call: TRBD1; clone_size: NA; j_call: TRBJ1-1; v_call: TRBV4-2; cdr3_nt: TGTGCCAGCAGCGAAACAGGGGTAATGAACACTGAAGCTTTCTTT; cdr3_aa: CASSETGVMNTEAFF
d_call: NA; clone_size: NA; j_call: TRBJ2-7; v_call: TRBV7-9; cdr3_nt: TGTGCCAGCAGCTCCGACAGTAACTACGAGCAGTACTTC; cdr3_aa: CASSSDSNYEQYF
d_call: NA; clone_size: NA; j_call: TRBJ1-6; v_call: TRBV9; cdr3_nt: TGTGCCAGCAGCGTAGAACAGGATCCCGTCAATTCACCCCTCCACTTT; cdr3_aa: CASSVEQDPVNSPLHF
d_call: TRBD2; clone_size: NA; j_call: TRBJ2-3; v_call: TRBV13; cdr3_nt: TGTGCCAGCAGCTCATTCGCCAGCGGGGAAGTGGATTTT; cdr3_aa: CASSSFASGEVDF
d_call: NA; clone_size: NA; j_call: TRBJ1-5; v_call: TRBV9; cdr3_nt: TGTGCCAGCAGCGTAGCTGGAGGTCAGCCCCAGCATTTT; cdr3_aa: CASSVAGGQPQHF
d_call: NA; clone_size: few; j_call: TRBJ2-7; v_call: TRBV7-2; cdr3_nt: TGTGCCAGCAGCTTACACTCCTACGAGCAGTACTTC; cdr3_aa: CASSLHSYEQYF
d_call: TRBD2; clone_size: NA; j_call: TRBJ2-2; v_call: TRBV9; cdr3_nt: TGTGCCAGCACCGGCGGACTAGCGGTTAACACCGGGGAGCTGTTTTTT; cdr3_aa: CASTGGLAVNTGELFF
d_call: TRBD2; clone_size: NA; j_call: TRBJ2-2; v_call: TRBV29-1; cdr3_nt: TGCAGCGCAAAAAGACCGGGACTAGCGGCTGAAGAGGCCGGGGAGCTGTTTTTT; cdr3_aa: CSAKRPGLAAEEAGELFF
d_call: TRBD1; clone_size: NA; j_call: TRBJ1-5; v_call: TRBV5-6; cdr3_nt: TGTGCCAGCAGCCTAGGGGGCTATAGCAATCAGCCCCAGCATTTT; cdr3_aa: CASSLGGYSNQPQHF
d_call: NA; clone_size: NA; j_call: TRBJ1-1; v_call: TRBV28; cdr3_nt: TGTGCCATCTCGGAGGGAACAGGTTCCCTGAGGACTGAAGCTTTCTTT; cdr3_aa: CAISEGTGSLRTEAFF
d_call: TRBD1; clone_size: NA; j_call: TRBJ2-7; v_call: TRBV29-1; cdr3_nt: TGCAGCGTTGAAGAAACGCGCTCCGGGACAGAAGCCTACGAGCAGTACTTC; cdr3_aa: CSVEETRSGTEAYEQYF
d_call: NA; clone_size: NA; j_call: TRBJ2-5; v_call: TRBV2; cdr3_nt: TGTGCCAGCAGTGTTCTAGTTGGGCAGTACTTC; cdr3_aa: CASSVLVGQYF
d_call: NA; clone_size: NA; j_call: TRBJ1-1; v_call: TRBV11-2; cdr3_nt: TGTGCCAGCAGCGCCCGGACAGTGCGGCCAAACACTGAAGCTTTCTTT; cdr3_aa: CASSARTVRPNTEAFF
d_call: NA; clone_size: once; j_call: TRBJ1-1; v_call: TRBV25-1; cdr3_nt: TGTGCCAGCAGTGAATTCCATCAGGGCGGTGTGAACACTGAAGCTTTCTTT; cdr3_aa: CASSEFHQGGVNTEAFF
d_call: TRBD2; clone_size: NA; j_call: TRBJ2-4; v_call: TRBV7-2; cdr3_nt: TGTGCCAGCAGCTGGGCCGGACTAGCGGGGACAAAAAACATTCAGTACTTC; cdr3_aa: CASSWAGLAGTKNIQYF
d_call: NA; clone_size: NA; j_call: TRBJ2-7; v_call: TRBV5-5; cdr3_nt: TGTGCCAGCAGCCCTCTCCACGAGCAGTACTTC; cdr3_aa: CASSPLHEQYF
d_call: NA; clone_size: few; j_call: TRBJ2-7; v_call: TRBV7-9; cdr3_nt: TGTGCCAGCAGCTTAGTGTCAGGGACAAACGAGCAGTACTTC; cdr3_aa: CASSLVSGTNEQYF
d_call: TRBD1; clone_size: NA; j_call: TRBJ2-1; v_call: TRBV4-2; cdr3_nt: TGTGCCAGCAGCCCCGGGACAGGTAGCTCCTACAATGAGCAGTTCTTC; cdr3_aa: CASSPGTGSSYNEQFF
d_call: NA; clone_size: once; j_call: TRBJ2-3; v_call: TRBV9; cdr3_nt: TGTGCCAGCAGCGCTATCGGGGGGCCCATTAGCACAGATACGCAGTATTTT; cdr3_aa: CASSAIGGPISTDTQYF
d_call: TRBD2; clone_size: NA; j_call: TRBJ2-1; v_call: TRBV29-1; cdr3_nt: TGCAGCGTTGCGGAGCTAGCGGGGGCCCCTAGCTCCTACAATGAGCAGTTCTTC; cdr3_aa: CSVAELAGAPSSYNEQFF
d_call: TRBD2; clone_size: NA; j_call: TRBJ2-5; v_call: TRBV11-2; cdr3_nt: TGTGCCAGCAGCTCCGTTCAAGGACTAGCATGTTGTCCTGCGGCCCAGTACTTC; cdr3_aa: CASSSVQGLACCPAAQYF
d_call: NA; clone_size: once; j_call: TRBJ2-7; v_call: TRBV27; cdr3_nt: TGTGCCAGCAGCCCACGGTTTGGAGGCTACGAGCAGTACTTC; cdr3_aa: CASSPRFGGYEQYF
d_call: NA; clone_size: NA; j_call: TRBJ2-3; v_call: TRBV5-5; cdr3_nt: TGTGCCAGCAGCTTGAGTTCGTTAGCATTCACAGATACGCAGTATTTT; cdr3_aa: CASSLSSLAFTDTQYF
d_call: NA; clone_size: NA; j_call: TRBJ1-1; v_call: TRBV2; cdr3_nt: TGTGCCAGCAGTCTCCAGGGACTAAACACTGAAGCTTTCTTT; cdr3_aa: CASSLQGLNTEAFF
d_call: TRBD2; clone_size: NA; j_call: TRBJ2-1; v_call: TRBV6-5; cdr3_nt: TGTGCCAGCAGTTACGAGACTAGCGGGAGGGCTCGGTTCTTC; cdr3_aa: CASSYETSGRARFF
d_call: NA; clone_size: few; j_call: TRBJ1-5; v_call: TRBV30; cdr3_nt: TGTGCCTGGAGTGGCCAGGGCAATCAGCCCCAGCATTTT; cdr3_aa: CAWSGQGNQPQHF
d_call: TRBD2; clone_size: NA; j_call: TRBJ2-7; v_call: TRBV7-9; cdr3_nt: TGTGCCAGCAGCTTAGCAGCAGCGGGAGCATCGGAGAGACCCTACGAGCAGTACTTC; cdr3_aa: CASSLAAAGASERPYEQYF
d_call: NA; clone_size: NA; j_call: TRBJ2-1; v_call: TRBV5-6; cdr3_nt: TGTGCCAGCAGCTTTGGGGGGAGCTCCTACAATGAGCAGTTCTTC; cdr3_aa: CASSFGGSSYNEQFF
d_call: TRBD1; clone_size: NA; j_call: TRBJ2-5; v_call: TRBV7-2; cdr3_nt: TGTGCCAGCAGCTTAGGACAGGGAGCGGAGACCCAGTACTTC; cdr3_aa: CASSLGQGAETQYF
d_call: TRBD1; clone_size: NA; j_call: TRBJ1-1; v_call: TRBV18; cdr3_nt: TGTGCCAGCTCACCAGGGGACAGGGGGCAAAGGACTGAAGCTTTCTTT; cdr3_aa: CASSPGDRGQRTEAFF
d_call: TRBD2; clone_size: NA; j_call: TRBJ2-3; v_call: TRBV19; cdr3_nt: TGTGCCAGTAGTAGAGGACTAGCTGATACGCAGTATTTT; cdr3_aa: CASSRGLADTQYF
d_call: NA; clone_size: NA; j_call: TRBJ1-1; v_call: TRBV7-9; cdr3_nt: TGTGCCAGCAGCCCCGGGAAGACCCCTAATGAAGTAGCTTTCTTT; cdr3_aa: CASSPGKTPNEVAFF
d_call: TRBD1; clone_size: NA; j_call: TRBJ1-2; v_call: TRBV27; cdr3_nt: TGTGCCAGCTACGGGCAGGGGGCGCCGATAGATGGCTACACCTTC; cdr3_aa: CASYGQGAPIDGYTF
d_call: TRBD2; clone_size: NA; j_call: TRBJ2-7; v_call: TRBV19; cdr3_nt: TGTGCCAGTACCCGTTCGCCGGGGGGCTCCTACGAGCAGTACTTC; cdr3_aa: CASTRSPGGSYEQYF
d_call: TRBD1; clone_size: once; j_call: TRBJ2-7; v_call: TRBV30; cdr3_nt: TGTGCCTGGAGGGGGACAGCCGCCCACGAGCAGTACTTC; cdr3_aa: CAWRGTAAHEQYF
d_call: NA; clone_size: once; j_call: TRBJ2-1; v_call: TRBV29-1; cdr3_nt: TGCAGCGTTGAAGCTCGGGGGACGTTTGAGCAGTTCTTC; cdr3_aa: CSVEARGTFEQFF